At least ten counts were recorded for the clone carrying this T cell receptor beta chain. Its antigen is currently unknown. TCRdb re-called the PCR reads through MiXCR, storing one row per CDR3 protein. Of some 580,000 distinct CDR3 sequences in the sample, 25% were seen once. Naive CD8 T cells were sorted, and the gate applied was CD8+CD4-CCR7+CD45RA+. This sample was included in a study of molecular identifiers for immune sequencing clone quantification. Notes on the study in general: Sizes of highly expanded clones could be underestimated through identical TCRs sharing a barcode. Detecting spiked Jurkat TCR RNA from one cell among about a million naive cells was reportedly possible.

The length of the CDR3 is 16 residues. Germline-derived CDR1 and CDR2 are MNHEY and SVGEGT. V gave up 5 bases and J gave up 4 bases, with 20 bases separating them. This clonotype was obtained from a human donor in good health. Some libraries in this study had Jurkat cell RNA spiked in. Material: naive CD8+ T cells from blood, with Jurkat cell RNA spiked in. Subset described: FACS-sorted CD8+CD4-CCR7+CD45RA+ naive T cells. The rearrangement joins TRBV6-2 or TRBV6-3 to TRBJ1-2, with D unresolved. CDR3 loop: CASSDLKYGLIYGYTF. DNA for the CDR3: TGTGCCAGCAGTGATCTAAAGTACGGCCTTATCTATGGCTACACCTTC.